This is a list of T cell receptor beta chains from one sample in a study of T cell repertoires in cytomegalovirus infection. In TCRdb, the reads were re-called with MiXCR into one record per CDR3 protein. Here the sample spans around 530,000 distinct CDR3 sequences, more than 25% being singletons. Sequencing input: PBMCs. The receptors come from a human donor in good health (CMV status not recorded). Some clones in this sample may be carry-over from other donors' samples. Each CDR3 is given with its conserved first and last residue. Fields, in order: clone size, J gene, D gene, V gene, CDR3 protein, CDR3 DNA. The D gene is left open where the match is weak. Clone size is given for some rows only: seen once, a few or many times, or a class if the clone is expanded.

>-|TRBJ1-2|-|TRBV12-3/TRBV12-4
CASSLGDPYGYTF
TGTGCCAGCAGTTTGGGCGACCCCTATGGCTACACCTTC
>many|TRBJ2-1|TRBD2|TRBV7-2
CASSRGLAGRAYNEQFF
TGTGCCAGCAGCCGGGGACTAGCGGGGCGAGCTTACAATGAGCAGTTCTTC
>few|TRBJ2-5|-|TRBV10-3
CAIGTLQETQYF
TGTGCCATCGGGACTCTTCAAGAGACCCAGTACTTC
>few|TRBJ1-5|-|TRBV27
CASSLLGNQPQHF
TGTGCCAGCAGTTTATTAGGCAATCAGCCCCAGCATTTT
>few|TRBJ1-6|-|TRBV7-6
CASSLGAVSANSPLHF
TGTGCCAGCAGCTTAGGAGCGGTTTCGGCTAATTCACCCCTCCACTTT
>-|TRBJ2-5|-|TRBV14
CASSQAVIALQETQYF
TGTGCCAGCAGCCAAGCTGTGATAGCGCTCCAAGAGACCCAGTACTTC
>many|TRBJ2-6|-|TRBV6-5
CASSLTGTGANVLTF
TGTGCCAGCAGTTTAACAGGGACCGGGGCCAACGTCCTGACTTTC
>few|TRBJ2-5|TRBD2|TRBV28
CASSQGLAGVAGTQYF
TGTGCCAGCAGCCAGGGACTAGCGGGAGTCGCCGGGACCCAGTACTTC
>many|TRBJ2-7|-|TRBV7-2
CASSPRRDPYEQYF
TGTGCCAGCAGCCCCCGCAGGGACCCCTACGAGCAGTACTTC
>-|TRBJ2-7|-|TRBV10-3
CAIGGSSYEQYF
TGTGCCATCGGAGGAAGCTCCTACGAGCAGTACTTC
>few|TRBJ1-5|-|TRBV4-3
CASSQALYDNQPQHF
TGCGCCAGCAGCCAAGCCCTTTACGATAATCAGCCCCAGCATTTT
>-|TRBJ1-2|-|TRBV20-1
CSARAGTPHGYTF
TGCAGTGCTAGAGCCGGGACGCCGCATGGCTACACCTTC
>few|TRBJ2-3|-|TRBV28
CASRGSSTDTQYF
TGTGCCAGCAGGGGATCTAGCACAGATACGCAGTATTTT
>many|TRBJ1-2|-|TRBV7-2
CASSLGIRGQPSGGYTF
TGTGCCAGCAGCTTAGGTATCCGGGGTCAACCTTCAGGTGGCTACACCTTC
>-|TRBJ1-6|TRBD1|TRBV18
CASSPLRTGNSPLHF
TGTGCCAGCTCACCTCTGCGGACAGGCAATTCACCCCTCCACTTT
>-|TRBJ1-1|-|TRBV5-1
CASSLRRGTGTEAFF
TGCGCCAGCAGCTTACGTCGGGGCACAGGCACTGAAGCTTTCTTT
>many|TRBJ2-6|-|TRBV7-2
CASSLLWRGSSGANVLTF
TGTGCCAGCAGCTTACTTTGGAGGGGAAGCTCTGGGGCCAACGTCCTGACTTTC
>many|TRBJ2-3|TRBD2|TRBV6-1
CSAGTSITDTQYF
TGTTCCGCCGGGACTAGTATCACAGATACGCAGTATTTT
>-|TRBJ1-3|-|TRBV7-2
CASRPARVGNTIYF
TGTGCCAGCAGACCGGCCAGGGTCGGAAACACCATATATTTT
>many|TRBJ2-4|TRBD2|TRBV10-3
CAISEPGLGKNIQYF
TGTGCCATCAGTGAGCCGGGACTAGGCAAAAACATTCAGTACTTC
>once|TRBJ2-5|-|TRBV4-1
CASSQWSGQETQYF
TGCGCCAGCAGCCAATGGTCAGGGCAAGAGACCCAGTACTTC
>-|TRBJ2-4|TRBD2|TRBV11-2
CTSSLGGLAAYKNIQYF
TGTACCAGCAGCTTAGGAGGACTAGCGGCGTACAAAAACATTCAGTACTTC